This is a list of T cell receptor beta chains from one sample in a study of CD8 T cells in Susac syndrome. From the immunoSEQ multiplex PCR reads, TCRdb called clonotypes with MiXCR, one entry per CDR3 protein. The data hold about 130,000 distinct CDR3 sequences, with around 94% observed a single time. The specimen sequenced was CD8+ T cells from PBMCs. These receptors came from a human donor with Susac syndrome. Each CDR3 is given with its conserved first and last residue. D genes are given only for firm matches.

V	D	length	J	DNA	CDR3
TRBV11-2	-	15	TRBJ1-1	TGTGCCAGCAGCTTCTTCAGGGATTGTGACACTGAAGCTTTCTTT	CASSFFRDCDTEAFF
TRBV28	-	13	TRBJ1-2	TGTGCCAGCGCCGTCGCCACTAACTATGGCTACACCTTC	CASAVATNYGYTF
TRBV6-5	-	12	TRBJ1-2	TGTGCCAGCAGTGGAAGTACCTATGGCTACACCTTC	CASSGSTYGYTF
TRBV29-1	-	11	TRBJ2-2	TGCAGCGTGCTGGGGACCGAAGAGCTGTTTTTT	CSVLGTEELFF
TRBV7-6	-	14	TRBJ1-2	TGTGCCAGCAGCGCAGAGGGGGGGATCCATGGCTACACCTTC	CASSAEGGIHGYTF
TRBV20-1	-	14	TRBJ2-2	TGCAGTGCTCCCCACGGGAGTTTCACCGGGGAGCTGTTTTTT	CSAPHGSFTGELFF
TRBV7-9	TRBD1	13	TRBJ2-5	TGTGCCAGCAGCCCGACAGGGGAGGAGACCCAGTACTTC	CASSPTGEETQYF
TRBV4-1	TRBD1	16	TRBJ2-3	TGCGCCAGCAGCCAGACGGACAGGGTCAGCACAGATACGCAGTATTTT	CASSQTDRVSTDTQYF
TRBV7-9	TRBD2	15	TRBJ2-3	TGTGCCAGCAGACTAGCGGGGGCCCTCACAGATACGCAGTATTTT	CASRLAGALTDTQYF
TRBV7-8	-	16	TRBJ2-7	TGTGCCAGCAGCGCCGAAACCGGGACCCCATGGAGCGAGCAGTACTTC	CASSAETGTPWSEQYF
TRBV9	TRBD2	16	TRBJ2-1	TGTGCCAGCAGCGTCGCATTAGCGGGGGAGATGTATGAGCAGTTCTTC	CASSVALAGEMYEQFF
TRBV30	TRBD1	13	TRBJ1-2	TGTGCCTGGGGGGGGACAGGTAGCTATGGCTACACCTTC	CAWGGTGSYGYTF
TRBV4-3	-	14	TRBJ1-2	TGCGCCAGCAGCCTAGAAATCCGGGACCGTGGCTACACCTTC	CASSLEIRDRGYTF
TRBV7-2	TRBD2	15	TRBJ2-5	TGTGCCAGCAGCGCGAGCGGGGGATTAGAAAGGCCCCAGTACTTC	CASSASGGLERPQYF
TRBV20-1	TRBD2	15	TRBJ2-1	TGCAGTGCTAGTGGACTAGTTCTAACCTACAATGAGCAGTTCTTC	CSASGLVLTYNEQFF
TRBV25-1	-	16	TRBJ2-1	TGTGCCAGCAGTGAATGGGGGGAGGGGGCCTACAATGAGCAGTTCTTC	CASSEWGEGAYNEQFF
TRBV30	TRBD2	13	TRBJ2-7	TGTGCCTGGAACCTAGCGGGAGGCTACGAGCAGTACTTC	CAWNLAGGYEQYF
TRBV12-3/TRBV12-4	-	17	TRBJ1-1	TGTGCCAGCTCCTTAACCGGGTTTCGTCCGGCGGGGACTGAAGCTTTCTTT	CASSLTGFRPAGTEAFF